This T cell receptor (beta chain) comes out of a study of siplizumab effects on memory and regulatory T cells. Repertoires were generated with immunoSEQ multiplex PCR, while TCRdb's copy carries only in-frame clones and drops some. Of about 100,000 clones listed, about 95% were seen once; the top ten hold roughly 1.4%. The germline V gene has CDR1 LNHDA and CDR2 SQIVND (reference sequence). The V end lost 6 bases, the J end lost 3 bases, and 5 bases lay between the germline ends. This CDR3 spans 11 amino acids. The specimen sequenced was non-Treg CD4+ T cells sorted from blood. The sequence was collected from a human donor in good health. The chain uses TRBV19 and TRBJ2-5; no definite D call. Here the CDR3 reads CASSREETQYF. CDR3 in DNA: TGTGCCAGTAGCCGTGAAGAGACCCAGTACTTC.